The 13 T cell receptor beta chains below come from one sample, sequenced in a study of blood T cell repertoires in COVID-19. The method was immunoSEQ multiplex PCR; TCRdb's version includes in-frame clones alone and lacks a portion of them. The table has roughly 230,000 clones, about 86% seen once. What was sequenced was peripheral blood. The receptors stem from a man aged 35 to 55 with active or convalescent COVID-19.

The chain carries TRBV18 and TRBJ1-6; D ambiguous. Germline CDR1 reads KGHSH; CDR2 reads LQKENI. Trimming left V 6 bases short and J 0 bases short, with 12 bases between. The CDR3 loop spans 16 amino acids. CDR3 residues: CASSRDPPSYNSPLHF. In DNA form, the CDR3 reads TGTGCCAGCTCCCGGGATCCTCCCTCCTATAATTCACCCCTCCACTTT.

CDR3 DNA: TGTGCCAGCAGCTTTCGTTTAGCGGGAGTGCACGAGCAGTACTTC. Encoded protein: CASSFRLAGVHEQYF. The V gene is TRBV7-6, the J gene TRBJ2-7; TRBD2 aligns across 9 bases. The V gene's germline CDR1 is SGHVS and CDR2 FNYEAQ. The trim removed 3 bases at V and 5 bases at J, leaving 8 bases unmatched. The length of the CDR3 is 15 residues.

The chain carries TRBV19 and TRBJ1-5; 7 nucleotides align to TRBD1. This CDR3 comprises 13 residues. The trim removed 4 bases at V and 8 bases at J, leaving 5 bases unmatched. CDR1 and CDR2 (germline): LNHDA, SQIVND (reference sequence). For the CDR3, the DNA is TGTGCCAGTAGTAAAGGGGGCCGAGAGCCCCAGCATTTT. It translates to CASSKGGREPQHF. Supplemented by reference TRBV19 and TRBJ1-5, the full variable domain reads DGGITQSPKYLFRKEGQNVTLSCEQNLNHDAMYWYRQDPGQGLRLIYYSQIVNDFQKGDIAEGYSVSREKKESFPLTVTSAQKNPTAFYLCASSKGGREPQHFGDGTRLSIL.

The J gene is TRBJ2-7, the V gene TRBV18; TRBD1 aligns across 7 bases. V was pared by 7 bases and J by 6 bases, with 9 bases of the junction left unmatched. This CDR3 comprises 13 residues. The germline V gene encodes CDR1 KGHSH and CDR2 LQKENI. The CDR3 DNA sequence: TGTGCCAGCTTTCGACAGGGAGAGGGCGAGCAGTACTTC. Translated, it gives CASFRQGEGEQYF.

For this clone: This specimen includes other DNA sequences encoding the same CDR3. The chain has TRBV4-1 and TRBJ2-5, with TRBD1 matching over 7 bases. V dropped 0 bases and J dropped 2; count of bases not matched to a gene: 6. CDR1 MGHRA and CDR2 YSYEKL come from the germline V gene. This CDR3 comprises 16 residues. CDR3 DNA: TGCGCCAGCAGCCAAGATAGACAGGGATTACAAGAGACCCAGTACTTC. It codes for CASSQDRQGLQETQYF.

This chain uses TRBV12-3 or TRBV12-4 with TRBJ2-3; D perhaps matches TRBD2 (6 bases). V lost 3 bases and J lost 8, with 12 bases in between. This CDR3 region has 13 residues. Here the CDR3 DNA reads TGTGCCAGCAGTTTGACGGGAGTGGGTACGCAGTATTTT. As protein: CASSLTGVGTQYF.

The CDR3 is CASRDLNTGELFF. The CDR3 bases are TGTGCCTCGCGGGACCTGAACACCGGGGAGCTGTTTTTT. The V call is TRBV19, the J call TRBJ2-2, with a possible D match to TRBD2 (6 bases). The germline gives CDR1 LNHDA, CDR2 SQIVND (reference sequence). V was shortened by 11 bases and J by 1 base, with 11 bases between the two germline ends. CDR3 length: 13 residues.

The chain has TRBV11-3 and TRBJ1-1; D gene ambiguous. Germline lookup yields CDR1 SGHNT and CDR2 YENEEA. The CDR3 totals 13 residues. Trimming cost V 2 bases and J 4 bases, with 8 bases left between them. CDR3 region: CASSLYGSTEAFF. The CDR3 coding sequence is TGTGCCAGCAGCTTATACGGGAGCACTGAAGCTTTCTTT.

The chain links TRBV5-8 to TRBJ2-1; a possible D gene is TRBD2 (6 bases). There are 15 residues in the CDR3. The germline V gene has CDR1 SGHTS and CDR2 YDEGEE. V was trimmed by 4 bases and J by 3 bases, leaving 14 bases between them. CDR3 nucleotide sequence: TGTGCCAGCAGCCCTACGGGGGTCCGCTACAATGAGCAGTTCTTC. Protein: CASSPTGVRYNEQFF.

The chain has TRBV4-1 and TRBJ2-7; 10 bases map to TRBD2. The germline CDR1 and CDR2 sequences are MGHRA and YSYEKL. The CDR3 is made up of 15 amino acids. The V and J ends lost 4 bases and 4 bases, in that order; junction bases with no gene match: 7. In nucleotides, the CDR3 is TGCGCCAGCAGCCCCATAGGAGCGGGAGGGTACGAGCAGTACTTC. Translated, it gives CASSPIGAGGYEQYF.

The chain uses TRBV24-1 and TRBJ2-2; 8 bases are shared with TRBD1. The V gene's germline CDR1 is KGHDR and CDR2 SFDVKD. The trim removed 4 bases at V and 3 bases at J, leaving 6 bases unmatched. This CDR3 is built from 16 residues. In DNA form, the CDR3 reads TGTGCCACCAGTGACGCAGGACAGGGATACACCGGGGAGCTGTTTTTT. This sequence encodes CATSDAGQGYTGELFF.

The CDR3: CASSLSPTGNNQPQHF. Here the CDR3 DNA reads TGTGCCAGCAGTTTATCCCCGACAGGGAACAATCAGCCCCAGCATTTT. The gene calls are TRBV27 and TRBJ1-5; 7 bases line up with TRBD1. In germline, CDR1 is MNHEY, CDR2 SMNVEV (reference sequence). CDR3 length: 16 amino acids. The trim removed 0 bases at V and 3 bases at J, leaving 5 bases unmatched.

The CDR3 loop is CASRPQGTYDEQYF. The DNA for the CDR3 is TGTGCCAGCAGGCCACAGGGGACCTACGACGAGCAGTACTTC. The chain combines TRBV6-5 with TRBJ2-7, with 7 nucleotides matching TRBD1. Germline trimming cut 6 bases from V and 5 bases from J; bases unmatched to any gene: 10. This CDR3 has 14 residues. Germline V gives CDR1 MNHEY, CDR2 SVGAGI.